This TCR beta chain came from a study of molecular identifiers for immune sequencing clone quantification. TCRdb redid the calling of the PCR reads with MiXCR, one entry per CDR3 protein. The table records around 82,000 distinct CDR3 sequences, around 20% of them present only once. The table lists this clonotype with many counts. The specimen was naive CD8+ T cells from blood, with Jurkat cell RNA spiked in. Sample subset: FACS-sorted CD8+CD4-CCR7+CD45RA+ naive T cells. The source is a human donor in good health. Some libraries in this study had Jurkat cell RNA spiked in.

CDR3: CASSTGTGVEAFF. The DNA for the CDR3 is TGCGCCAGCAGCACCGGGACAGGCGTTGAAGCTTTCTTT. This chain uses TRBV5-1 with TRBJ1-1; 8 nucleotides line up with TRBD1. Germline trimming cut 4 bases from V and 7 bases from J; bases unmatched to any gene: 6. Germline lookup yields CDR1 SGHRS and CDR2 YFSETQ. The CDR3 extends over 13 amino acids.